Below are 6 T cell receptor beta chains sequenced from a single sample in a study of T cells in Graves' hyperthyroidism and ophthalmopathy. RNA transcripts were the template for amplifying TCR beta CDR3 regions. With the HTBI primer set, the TCR CDR3 went through a first round of RT-PCR. From the multiplex PCR reads, TCRdb called clonotypes with MiXCR, one entry per CDR3 protein. This sample has about 500,000 distinct CDR3 sequences, with roughly a sixth found just once. Sequenced: blood. The receptor source for this set is a young woman with Graves' ophthalmopathy.

This clonotype was counted only a few times. This CDR3 reads CASSIGWEPAGANVLTF. The CDR3 coding sequence is TGTGCCAGTAGTATCGGGTGGGAGCCGGCTGGGGCCAACGTCCTGACTTTC. The chain carries TRBV19 and TRBJ2-6; D possibly corresponds to TRBD2 (5 bases). Germline CDR1 and CDR2: LNHDA and SQIVND (reference sequence). Trimming cost V 3 bases and J 2 bases, with 14 bases left between them. CDR3 length equals 17 residues.

The gene calls are TRBV5-8 and TRBJ2-1; 7 nucleotides align to TRBD2. This CDR3 spans 16 amino acids. Trimming removed 4 bases from V and 8 bases from J; junction bases left unmatched: 15. Germline assignment: CDR1 SGHTS and CDR2 YDEGEE. CDR3 amino acids: CASSVGRATFMDEQFF. The DNA for the CDR3 is TGTGCCAGCAGCGTGGGGAGGGCGACCTTTATGGATGAGCAGTTCTTC. Combining the CDR3 with reference TRBV5-8 and TRBJ2-1 gives the whole variable domain EAGVTQSPTHLIKTRGQQATLRCSPISGHTSVYWYQQALGLGLQFLLWYDEGEERNRGNFPPRFSGRQFPNYSSELNVNALELEDSALYLCASSVGRATFMDEQFFGPGTRLTVL.

This clonotype was seen a handful of times. The chain joins TRBV6-1 to TRBJ1-2, with 7 bases fitting TRBD1. The CDR3 is made up of 15 amino acids. The germline V gene has CDR1 MNHNS and CDR2 SASEGT. V gave up 5 bases and J gave up 2 bases; unmatched junction bases: 8. The CDR3 protein is CASSRRQGGNYGYTF. CDR3 DNA sequence: TGTGCCAGCAGTCGAAGGCAGGGGGGAAACTATGGCTACACCTTC.

This clonotype has ten or more counts. The chain couples TRBV7-2 to TRBJ2-7; D remains unclear. Looked up from germline, CDR1 is SGHTA and CDR2 is FQGNSA. V dropped 2 bases and J dropped 0 bases, with 17 bases sitting between them. The CDR3 length is 17 residues. Here the CDR3 reads CASSLNPGSLRSYEQYF. The CDR3, as DNA: TGTGCCAGCAGCTTAAATCCCGGCAGCCTCCGCTCCTACGAGCAGTACTTC.

Of note for this clonotype: This may stem from a read error, because a much larger clone lies one nucleotide away. This chain joins TRBV12-3 or TRBV12-4 and TRBJ2-3, with D possibly being TRBD1 (5 bases). The CDR3 extends over 17 amino acids. CDR3 bases: TGTGCCAGCAGTTTCCGGGCAGGCCGATATAGCACAGGTACGCAGTATTTT. Translated, it gives CASSFRAGRYSTGTQYF.

This clonotype was detected many times. V is TRBV4-3 and J is TRBJ2-5; a weak D match, TRBD1 (5 bases). Trimming removed 0 bases from V and 1 base from J, with 9 bases in between. CDR1 is LGHNA, CDR2 YSLEER, per germline. This CDR3 has 15 amino acids. The CDR3 DNA is TGCGCCAGCAGCCAAGATCGACAGCTCCAAGAGACCCAGTACTTC. Amino acids: CASSQDRQLQETQYF.